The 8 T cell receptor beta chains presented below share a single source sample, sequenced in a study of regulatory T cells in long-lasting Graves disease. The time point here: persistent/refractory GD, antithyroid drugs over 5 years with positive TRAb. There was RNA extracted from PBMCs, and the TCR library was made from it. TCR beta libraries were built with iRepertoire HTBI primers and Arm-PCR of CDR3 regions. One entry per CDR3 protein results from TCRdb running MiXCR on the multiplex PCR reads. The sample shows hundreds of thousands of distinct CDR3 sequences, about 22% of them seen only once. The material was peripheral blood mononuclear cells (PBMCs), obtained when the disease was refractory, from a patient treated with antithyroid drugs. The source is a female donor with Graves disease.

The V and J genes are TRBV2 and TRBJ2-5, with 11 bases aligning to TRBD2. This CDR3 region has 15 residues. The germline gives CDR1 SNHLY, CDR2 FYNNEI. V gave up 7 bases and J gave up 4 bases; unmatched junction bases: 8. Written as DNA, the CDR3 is TGTGCCAGCACCCTTAGCGGGGGGGCCAGAGAGACCCAGTACTTC. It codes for CASTLSGGARETQYF.

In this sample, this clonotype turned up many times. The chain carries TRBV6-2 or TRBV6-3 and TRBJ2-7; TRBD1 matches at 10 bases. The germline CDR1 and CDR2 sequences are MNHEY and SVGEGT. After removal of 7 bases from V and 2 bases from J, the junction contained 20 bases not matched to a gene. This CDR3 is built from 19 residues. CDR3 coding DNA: TGTGCCAGCATCAAGTTGGGGGCCCTAGGGACAGGGGATCCCTACGAGCAGTACTTC. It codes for CASIKLGALGTGDPYEQYF.

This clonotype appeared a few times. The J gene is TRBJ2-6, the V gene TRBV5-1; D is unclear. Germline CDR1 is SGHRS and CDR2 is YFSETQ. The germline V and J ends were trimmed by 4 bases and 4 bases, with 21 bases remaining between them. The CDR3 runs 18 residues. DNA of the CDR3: TGCGCCAGCAGCCTATACAGTTCCATACCGGGCGGGGCCAACGTCCTGACTTTC. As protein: CASSLYSSIPGGANVLTF.

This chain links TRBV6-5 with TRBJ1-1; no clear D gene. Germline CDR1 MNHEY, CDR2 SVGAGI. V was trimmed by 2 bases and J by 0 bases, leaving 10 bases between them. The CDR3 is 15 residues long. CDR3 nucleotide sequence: TGTGCCAGCAGTTACGGCAAAATTCTGAACACTGAAGCTTTCTTT. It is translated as CASSYGKILNTEAFF.

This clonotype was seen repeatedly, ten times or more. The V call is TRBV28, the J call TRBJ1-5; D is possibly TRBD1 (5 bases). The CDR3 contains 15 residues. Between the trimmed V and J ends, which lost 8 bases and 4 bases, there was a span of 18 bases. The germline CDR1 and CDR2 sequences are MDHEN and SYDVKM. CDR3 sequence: CASYNPRRENQPQHF. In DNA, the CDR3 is TGTGCCAGCTACAATCCCCGCAGGGAAAATCAGCCCCAGCATTTT.

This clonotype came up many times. Here the CDR3 reads CASSLGGRTYEQYF. CDR3 bases: TGTGCCAGCAGCTTGGGGGGCAGAACCTACGAGCAGTACTTC. The V gene is TRBV11-2, the J gene TRBJ2-7; perhaps D is TRBD1 or TRBD2 (6 bases each). V lost 3 bases and J 2 bases, leaving 11 bases between the germline ends. The germline V gene encodes CDR1 SGHAT and CDR2 FQNNGV. This CDR3 has 14 amino acids.

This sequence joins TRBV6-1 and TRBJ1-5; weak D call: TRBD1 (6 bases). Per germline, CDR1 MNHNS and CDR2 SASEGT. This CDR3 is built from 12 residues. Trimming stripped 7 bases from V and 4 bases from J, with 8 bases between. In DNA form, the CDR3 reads TGTGCCAGCAAACAGGGAAATCAGCCCCAGCATTTT. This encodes CASKQGNQPQHF.

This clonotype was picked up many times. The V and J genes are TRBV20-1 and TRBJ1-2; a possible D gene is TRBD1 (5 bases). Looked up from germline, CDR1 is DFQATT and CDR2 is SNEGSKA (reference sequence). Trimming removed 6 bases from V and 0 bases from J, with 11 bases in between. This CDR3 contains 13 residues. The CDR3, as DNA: TGCAGTGCCTGGACACGTACTAACTATGGCTACACCTTC. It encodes CSAWTRTNYGYTF.